The rows below give T cell receptor beta chains drawn from one sample of a study of blood T cells in healthy people across ages. TCRdb called the 5' RACE reads again in MiXCR, with one record for every CDR3 protein. The sample holds under 2,000,000 distinct CDR3 sequences, less than 50% seen once. The sample consisted of blood. The receptors originated from a middle-aged woman in good health. Each CDR3 is given with its conserved first and last residue. Each record gives: J gene, clone size, V gene, D gene, CDR3 DNA, CDR3 protein. The D gene is left open where the match is weak. Not all rows give a size; the values are once, few, many and, for expanded clones, a class.

>TRBJ2-7|NA|TRBV6-6|TRBD1
TGTGCCAGCAGGGACAGGGGGGCTAGCTCCTACGAGCAGTACTTC
CASRDRGASSYEQYF
>TRBJ2-5|NA|TRBV10-2|NA
TGCGCCAGCGAGGGGCAGGGGAGTGAGCAGTACTTC
CASEGQGSEQYF
>TRBJ2-5|once|TRBV9|TRBD2
TGTGCCAGCAGCCCTAGCGGGGGGCTGGGGACCCAGTACTTC
CASSPSGGLGTQYF
>TRBJ2-5|NA|TRBV6-2/TRBV6-3|TRBD1
TGTGCCAGCAGTTCCCCGGACAGGGTTCTTGAGACCCAGTACTTC
CASSSPDRVLETQYF
>TRBJ1-2|few|TRBV5-1|TRBD1
TGCGCCAGCAGCTTGGTCCCTGGACAGGGAATTAACTATGGCTACACCTTC
CASSLVPGQGINYGYTF
>TRBJ2-7|NA|TRBV11-2|TRBD1
TGTGCCAGCAGCTTAGATCCGGCTTTAGAAGGGGGCGCCGAGCAGTACTTC
CASSLDPALEGGAEQYF
>TRBJ2-7|NA|TRBV6-5|TRBD1
TGTGCCAGCAGTTACGGGAGACCAGGGGGTTACGAGCAGTACTTC
CASSYGRPGGYEQYF
>TRBJ2-3|NA|TRBV10-1|NA
TGCGCCAGCGGAGAAGCCGGCACAGATACGCAGTATTTT
CASGEAGTDTQYF
>TRBJ1-6|few|TRBV7-9|TRBD1
TGTGCCAGCAGCTTAGCCCAACAGGGGGCTAGTTCACCCCTCCACTTT
CASSLAQQGASSPLHF
>TRBJ2-5|NA|TRBV20-1|TRBD1
TGCAGTGCTAAAGGGGTCGGGACAGGACAAGAGACCCAGTACTTC
CSAKGVGTGQETQYF
>TRBJ2-1|few|TRBV4-3|NA
TGTGCCAGCAGCCAAGATCGCTCCTACAATGAGCAGTTCTTC
CASSQDRSYNEQFF
>TRBJ2-1|NA|TRBV5-1|TRBD1
TGCGCCAGCAGGTTCGACAGGGTGCCCCAGTTCTTC
CASRFDRVPQFF
>TRBJ2-1|NA|TRBV20-1|NA
TGCAGTAGGCCGGTGGGGGGCAAACTGGTAGACAATGAGCAGTTCTTC
CSRPVGGKLVDNEQFF
>TRBJ2-1|NA|TRBV5-1|NA
TGCGCCAGCAGCTTGGGGGGGGCCGGGACCGACAATGAGCAGTTCTTC
CASSLGGAGTDNEQFF
>TRBJ1-2|NA|TRBV29-1|NA
TGCAGCGTTGACTTCGAGTACGTCTATGGCTACACCTTC
CSVDFEYVYGYTF
>TRBJ1-2|NA|TRBV7-9|TRBD1
TGTGCCAGCAGCTTAGTGGGACAGGGGTTTGGCTACACCTTC
CASSLVGQGFGYTF
>TRBJ1-2|once|TRBV12-3/TRBV12-4|NA
TGTGCCAGCAGTTTCTCGGACAATATATCTGGCCACACCTTC
CASSFSDNISGHTF
>TRBJ1-6|NA|TRBV21-1|NA
TGTGCCAGCACCGACAAGGGGGGGGAGTCACCCCTCCACTTT
CASTDKGGESPLHF
>TRBJ2-5|few|TRBV4-2|NA
TGTGCCAGCAGCCAAGATGGTAACAGGGAAGAGACCCAGTACTTC
CASSQDGNREETQYF
>TRBJ2-3|NA|TRBV7-2|TRBD2
TGTGCCAGCAGCCAAGGACTAGGTCGGGAAACAGATACGCAGTATTTT
CASSQGLGRETDTQYF
>TRBJ2-5|few|TRBV6-5|NA
TGTGCCAGCAGTTATTTCCAGGGGACCCAAGAGACCCAGTACTTC
CASSYFQGTQETQYF
>TRBJ2-3|NA|TRBV20-1|NA
TGCAGTGCTAGAGAGTGGGGGGCAGATACGCAGTATTTT
CSAREWGADTQYF
>TRBJ2-5|NA|TRBV2|TRBD1
TGTGCCAGCAAAGACAGGGTTGGGGTGACCCAGTACTTC
CASKDRVGVTQYF
>TRBJ2-1|few|TRBV12-3/TRBV12-4|NA
TGTGCCAGCAGTTTAAGGGGGGGGATAAACAATGAGCAGTTCTTC
CASSLRGGINNEQFF
>TRBJ2-3|NA|TRBV15|TRBD2
TGTGCCACCAGCACCGGAACGAGCGGGGGGCACACAGATACGCAGTATTTT
CATSTGTSGGHTDTQYF
>TRBJ1-1|NA|TRBV12-3/TRBV12-4|NA
TGTGCCAGCGGGCTCCAGGTTTTGAACACTGAAGCTTTCTTT
CASGLQVLNTEAFF
>TRBJ2-7|NA|TRBV7-6|NA
TGTGCCAGCAGCTCAAAACTCGGCGAGCAGTACTTC
CASSSKLGEQYF
>TRBJ1-6|NA|TRBV28|NA
TGTGCCAGCAGCCTAAGCACAGGGTTCAATTCACCCCTCCACTTT
CASSLSTGFNSPLHF
>TRBJ2-1|NA|TRBV5-1|NA
TGCGCCAGCAGCTTGTTCTCAGACCCATCCTACAATGAGCAGTTCTTC
CASSLFSDPSYNEQFF
>TRBJ2-7|NA|TRBV7-2|TRBD1
TGTGCCAGCAGCTACGGGACAGGGCTCCACGAGCAGTACTTC
CASSYGTGLHEQYF
>TRBJ2-7|NA|TRBV7-2|NA
TGTGCCAGCAGCGTAGTGTCGGGGCAGTACGAGCAGTACTTC
CASSVVSGQYEQYF